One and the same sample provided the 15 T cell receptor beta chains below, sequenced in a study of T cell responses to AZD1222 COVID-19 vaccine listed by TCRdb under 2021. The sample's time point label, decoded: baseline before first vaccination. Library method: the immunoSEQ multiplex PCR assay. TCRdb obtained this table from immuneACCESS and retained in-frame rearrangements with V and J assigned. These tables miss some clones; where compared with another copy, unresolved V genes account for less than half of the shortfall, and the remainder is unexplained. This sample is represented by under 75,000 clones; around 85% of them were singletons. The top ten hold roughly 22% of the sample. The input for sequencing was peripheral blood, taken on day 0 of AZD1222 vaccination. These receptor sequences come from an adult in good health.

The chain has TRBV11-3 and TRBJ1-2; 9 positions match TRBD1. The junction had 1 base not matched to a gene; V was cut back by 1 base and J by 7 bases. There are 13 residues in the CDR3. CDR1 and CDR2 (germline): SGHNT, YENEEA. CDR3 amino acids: CASSLVDRGGYTF. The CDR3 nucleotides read TGTGCCAGCAGCTTAGTGGACAGGGGTGGCTACACCTTC.

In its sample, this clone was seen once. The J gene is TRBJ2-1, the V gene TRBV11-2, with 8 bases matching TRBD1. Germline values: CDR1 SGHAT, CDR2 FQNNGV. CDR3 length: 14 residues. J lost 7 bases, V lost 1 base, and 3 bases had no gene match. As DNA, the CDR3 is TGTGCCAGCAGCTTAGGGACAGGGCGAAATGAGCAGTTCTTC. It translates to CASSLGTGRNEQFF.

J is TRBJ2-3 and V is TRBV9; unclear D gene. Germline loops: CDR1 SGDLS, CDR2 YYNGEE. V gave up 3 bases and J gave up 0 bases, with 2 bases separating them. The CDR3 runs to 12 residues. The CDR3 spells CASSDSTDTQYF. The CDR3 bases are TGTGCCAGCAGCGACAGCACAGATACGCAGTATTTT.

CDR3 residues: CASSLDRHRETGYTF. The CDR3 DNA reads TGTGCCAGCAGCTTAGATAGGCACAGGGAAACTGGCTACACCTTC. The chain has TRBV11-2 and TRBJ1-2; D is perhaps TRBD1 (6 bases). Germline V gives CDR1 SGHAT, CDR2 FQNNGV. V was shortened by 0 bases and J by 7 bases, with 15 bases between the two germline ends. The CDR3 spans 15 residues.

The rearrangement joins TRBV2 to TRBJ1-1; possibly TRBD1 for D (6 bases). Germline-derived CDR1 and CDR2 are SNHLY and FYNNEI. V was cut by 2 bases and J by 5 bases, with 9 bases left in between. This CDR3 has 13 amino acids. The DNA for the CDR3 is TGTGCCAGCAGTGAACAGGGGTGGACTGAAGCTTTCTTT. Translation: CASSEQGWTEAFF.

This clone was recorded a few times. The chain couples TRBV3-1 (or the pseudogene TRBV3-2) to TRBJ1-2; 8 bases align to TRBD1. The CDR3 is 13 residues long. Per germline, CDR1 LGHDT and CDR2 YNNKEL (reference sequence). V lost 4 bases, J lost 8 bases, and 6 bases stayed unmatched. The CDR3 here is CASSRQGAGGYTF. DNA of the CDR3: TGTGCCAGCAGCCGGCAGGGGGCTGGGGGCTACACCTTC.

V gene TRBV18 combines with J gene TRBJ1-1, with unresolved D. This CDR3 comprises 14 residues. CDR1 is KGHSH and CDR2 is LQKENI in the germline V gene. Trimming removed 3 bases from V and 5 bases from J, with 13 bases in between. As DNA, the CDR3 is TGTGCCAGCTCACCGCTGCGGTCGGAGACTGAAGCTTTCTTT. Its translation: CASSPLRSETEAFF.

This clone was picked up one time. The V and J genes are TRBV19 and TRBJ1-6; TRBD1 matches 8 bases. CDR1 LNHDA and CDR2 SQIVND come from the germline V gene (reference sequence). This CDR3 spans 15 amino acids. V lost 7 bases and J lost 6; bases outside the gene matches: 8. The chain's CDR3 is CASKVTGQGNSPLHF. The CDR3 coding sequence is TGTGCCAGTAAGGTAACAGGACAGGGTAATTCACCCCTCCACTTT.

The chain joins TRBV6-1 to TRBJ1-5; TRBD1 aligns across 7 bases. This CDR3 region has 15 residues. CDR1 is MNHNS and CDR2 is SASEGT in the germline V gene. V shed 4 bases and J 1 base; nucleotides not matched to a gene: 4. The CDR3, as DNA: TGTGCCAGCAGTGCGACAGGGACGAGCAATCAGCCCCAGCATTTT. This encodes CASSATGTSNQPQHF.

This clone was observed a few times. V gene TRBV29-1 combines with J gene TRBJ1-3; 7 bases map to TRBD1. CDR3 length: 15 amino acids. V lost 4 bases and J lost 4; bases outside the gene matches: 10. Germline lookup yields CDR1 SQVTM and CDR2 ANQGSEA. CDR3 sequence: CSVVGGGEQGNTIYF. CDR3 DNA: TGCAGCGTTGTGGGAGGGGGCGAGCAAGGAAACACCATATATTTT.

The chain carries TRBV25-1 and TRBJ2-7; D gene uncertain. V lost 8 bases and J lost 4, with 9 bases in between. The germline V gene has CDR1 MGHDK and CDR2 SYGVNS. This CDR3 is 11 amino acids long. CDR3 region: CASAAGYEQYF. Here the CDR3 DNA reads TGTGCCAGCGCCGCCGGTTACGAGCAGTACTTC.

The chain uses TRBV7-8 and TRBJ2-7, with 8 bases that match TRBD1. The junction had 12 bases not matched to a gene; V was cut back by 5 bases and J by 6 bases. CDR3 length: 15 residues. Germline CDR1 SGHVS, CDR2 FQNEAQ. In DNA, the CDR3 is TGTGCCAGCAGCCCAAGTCGGGCAGGGGGCGCCGAGCAGTACTTC. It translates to CASSPSRAGGAEQYF.

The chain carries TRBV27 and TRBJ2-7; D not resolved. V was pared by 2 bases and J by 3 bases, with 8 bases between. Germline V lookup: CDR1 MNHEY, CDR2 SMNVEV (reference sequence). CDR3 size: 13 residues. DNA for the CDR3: TGTGCCAGCAGTTTAGAGGATGGCTACGAGCAGTACTTC. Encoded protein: CASSLEDGYEQYF.

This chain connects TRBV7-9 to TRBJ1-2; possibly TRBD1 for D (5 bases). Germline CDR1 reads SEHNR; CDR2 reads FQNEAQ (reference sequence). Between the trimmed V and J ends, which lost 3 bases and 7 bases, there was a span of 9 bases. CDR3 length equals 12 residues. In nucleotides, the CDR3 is TGTGCCAGCAGCTTTCTGGGGGGTGGCTACACCTTC. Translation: CASSFLGGGYTF.

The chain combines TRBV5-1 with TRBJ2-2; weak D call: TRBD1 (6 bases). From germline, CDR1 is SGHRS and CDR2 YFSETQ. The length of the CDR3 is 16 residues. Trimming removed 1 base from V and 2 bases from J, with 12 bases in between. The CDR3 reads CASSLKVGANTGELFF. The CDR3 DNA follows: TGCGCCAGCAGCTTGAAGGTGGGGGCTAACACCGGGGAGCTGTTTTTT.